The T cell receptor beta chain under discussion was sequenced for a study of response to subunit inactivated influenza vaccine. TCRdb ran MiXCR on the RT-PCR reads and lists one entry per CDR3 protein. The sample lists about 500,000 distinct CDR3 sequences, more than 15% occurring once. V dropped 5 bases and J dropped 6 bases, with 24 bases sitting between them. CDR1 is SNHLY, CDR2 FYNNEI, per germline. The CDR3 is made up of 17 amino acids. The starting material was CD4+ T cells sorted from PBMCs, obtained less than 30 months after vaccination. This receptor was taken from a man between 50 and 69 years old who received an inactivated influenza vaccine. The chain links TRBV2 to TRBJ2-3; D is possibly TRBD1 (5 bases). CDR3 sequence (DNA): TGTGCCAGCAGTTTATCACCGCCGGGCAGGGCTACTGATACGCAGTATTTT. This gives the protein CASSLSPPGRATDTQYF.